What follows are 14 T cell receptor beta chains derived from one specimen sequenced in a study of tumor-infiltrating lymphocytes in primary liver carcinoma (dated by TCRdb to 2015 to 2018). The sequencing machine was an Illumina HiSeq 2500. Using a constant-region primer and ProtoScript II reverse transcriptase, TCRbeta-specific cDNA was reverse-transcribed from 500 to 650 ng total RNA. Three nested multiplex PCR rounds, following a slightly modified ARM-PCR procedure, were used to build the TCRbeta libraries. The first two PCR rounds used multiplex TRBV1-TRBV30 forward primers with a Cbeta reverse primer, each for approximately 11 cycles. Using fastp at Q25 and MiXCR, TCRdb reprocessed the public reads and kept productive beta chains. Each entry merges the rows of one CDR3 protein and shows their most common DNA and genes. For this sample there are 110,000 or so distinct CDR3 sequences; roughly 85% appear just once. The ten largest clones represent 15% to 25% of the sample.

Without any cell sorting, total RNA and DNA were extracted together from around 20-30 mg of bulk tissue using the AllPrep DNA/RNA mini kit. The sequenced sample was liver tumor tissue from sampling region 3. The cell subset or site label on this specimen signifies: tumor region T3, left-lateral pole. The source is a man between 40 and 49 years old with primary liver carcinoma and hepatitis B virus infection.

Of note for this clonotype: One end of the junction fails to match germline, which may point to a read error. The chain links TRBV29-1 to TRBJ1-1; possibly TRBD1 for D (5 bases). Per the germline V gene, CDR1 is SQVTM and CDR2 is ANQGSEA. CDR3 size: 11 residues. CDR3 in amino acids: CSTGDPGEVFF. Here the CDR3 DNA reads TGCAGCACCGGGGACCCCGGCGAAGTTTTCTTT. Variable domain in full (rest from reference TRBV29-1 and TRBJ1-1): SAVISQKPSRDICQRGTSLTIQCQVDSQVTMMFWYRQQPGQSLTLIATANQGSEATYESGFVIDKFPISRPNLTFSTLTVSNMSPEDSSIYLCSTGDPGEVFFGQGTRLTVV.

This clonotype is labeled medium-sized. The CDR3 coding sequence is TGTGCCAGCAGCCTGCGCGTCAGGGCGTCCCTGGGGGAGCAGTACTTC. Protein sequence: CASSLRVRASLGEQYF. The V and J genes are TRBV11-1 and TRBJ2-7; TRBD1 is a possible D gene (5 bases). The CDR3 runs to 16 residues. Looked up from germline, CDR1 is SGHAT and CDR2 is FQDESV (reference sequence). V dropped 5 bases and J dropped 7 bases, with 24 bases sitting between them.

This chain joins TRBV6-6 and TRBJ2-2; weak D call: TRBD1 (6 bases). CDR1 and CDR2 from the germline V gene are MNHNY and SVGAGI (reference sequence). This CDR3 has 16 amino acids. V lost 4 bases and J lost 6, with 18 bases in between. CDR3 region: CASSLPGQGGAGELFF. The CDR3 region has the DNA TGTGCCAGCAGTTTGCCGGGACAAGGGGGAGCCGGGGAGCTGTTTTTT.

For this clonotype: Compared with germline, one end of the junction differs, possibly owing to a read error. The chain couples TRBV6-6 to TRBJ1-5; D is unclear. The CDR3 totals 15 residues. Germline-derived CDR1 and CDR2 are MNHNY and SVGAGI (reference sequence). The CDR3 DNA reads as TGTGCCAGCCAAAGGTCGGACTTTAGCATTCAGCCCCAGCATTTT. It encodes CASQRSDFSIQPQHF.

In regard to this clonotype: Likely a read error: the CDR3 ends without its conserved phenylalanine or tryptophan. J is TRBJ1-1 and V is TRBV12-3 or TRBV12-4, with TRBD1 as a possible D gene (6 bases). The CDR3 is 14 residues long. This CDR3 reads CANSSADRNTEAFY. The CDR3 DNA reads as TGTGCCAACAGTTCGGCAGACAGGAATACTGAAGCTTTCTAT.

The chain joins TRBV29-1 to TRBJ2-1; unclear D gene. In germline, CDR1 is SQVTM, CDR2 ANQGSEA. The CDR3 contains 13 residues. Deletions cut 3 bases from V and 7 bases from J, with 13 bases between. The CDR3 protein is CSVDRTQRNEQFF. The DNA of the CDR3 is TGCAGCGTTGATCGTACACAAAGGAATGAGCAGTTCTTC.

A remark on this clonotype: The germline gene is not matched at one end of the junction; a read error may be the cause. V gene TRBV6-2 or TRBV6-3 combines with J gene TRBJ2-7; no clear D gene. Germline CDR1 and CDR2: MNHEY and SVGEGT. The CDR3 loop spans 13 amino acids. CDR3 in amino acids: CPRSLDWVYEQYF. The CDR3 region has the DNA TGTCCCAGGAGCCTCGACTGGGTCTACGAGCAGTACTTC.

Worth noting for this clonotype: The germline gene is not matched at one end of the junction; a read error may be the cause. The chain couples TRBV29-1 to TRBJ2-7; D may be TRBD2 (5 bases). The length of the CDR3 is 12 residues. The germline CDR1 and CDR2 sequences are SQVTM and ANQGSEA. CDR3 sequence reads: CSLLTSSHEQYF. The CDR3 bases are TGCAGCCTCCTTACTAGTTCCCACGAACAGTACTTC.

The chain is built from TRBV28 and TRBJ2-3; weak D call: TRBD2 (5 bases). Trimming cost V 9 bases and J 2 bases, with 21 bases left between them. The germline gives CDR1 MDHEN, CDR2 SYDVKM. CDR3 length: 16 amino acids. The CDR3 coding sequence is TGTGCCAGTAGGCTTCGTGAGGGCCTAGACACAGATACGCAGTATTTT. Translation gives CASRLREGLDTDTQYF.

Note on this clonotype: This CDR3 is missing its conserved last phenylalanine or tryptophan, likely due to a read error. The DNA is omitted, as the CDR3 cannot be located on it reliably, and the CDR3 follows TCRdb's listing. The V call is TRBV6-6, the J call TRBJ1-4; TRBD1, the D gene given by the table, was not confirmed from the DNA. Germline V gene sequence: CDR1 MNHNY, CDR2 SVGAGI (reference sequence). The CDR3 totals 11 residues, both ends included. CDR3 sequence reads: CASSFGGKLFY.

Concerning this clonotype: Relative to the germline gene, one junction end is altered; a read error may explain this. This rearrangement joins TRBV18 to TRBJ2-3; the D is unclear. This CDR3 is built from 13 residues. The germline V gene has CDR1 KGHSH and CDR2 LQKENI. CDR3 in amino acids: CASSPGSTDTLYF. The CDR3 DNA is TGTGCCAGTTCACCAGGCAGCACAGATACGCTGTATTTT.

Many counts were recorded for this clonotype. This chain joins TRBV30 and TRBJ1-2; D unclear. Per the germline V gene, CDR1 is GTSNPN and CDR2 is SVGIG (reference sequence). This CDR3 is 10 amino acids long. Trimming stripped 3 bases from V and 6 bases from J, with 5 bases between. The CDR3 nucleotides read TGTGCCTGGAGACCGGATGGCTACACCTTC. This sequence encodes CAWRPDGYTF. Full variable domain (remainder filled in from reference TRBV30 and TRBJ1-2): SQTIHQWPATLVQPVGSPLSLECTVEGTSNPNLYWYRQAAGRGLQLLFYSVGIGQISSEVPQNLSASRPQDRQFILSSKKLLLSDSGFYLCAWRPDGYTFGSGTRLTVV.

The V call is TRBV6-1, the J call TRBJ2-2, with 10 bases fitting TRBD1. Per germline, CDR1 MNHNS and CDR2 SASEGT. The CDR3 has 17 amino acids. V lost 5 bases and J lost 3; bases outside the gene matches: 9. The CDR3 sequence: CASSLTGGAPYTGELFF. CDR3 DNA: TGTGCCAGCAGTTTGACAGGGGGCGCGCCATACACCGGGGAGCTGTTTTTT.

In DNA, the CDR3 is TGCAGCATTGTAAGGGGGACAGGAGGCACAGAAGCTTTCTTT. Encoded protein: CSIVRGTGGTEAFF. This rearrangement joins TRBV29-1 to TRBJ1-1, with TRBD1 matching 8 bases. The V gene's germline CDR1 is SQVTM and CDR2 ANQGSEA. The CDR3 runs 14 residues. The V and J ends lost 8 bases and 8 bases, in that order; junction bases with no gene match: 16.